These 25 T cell receptor beta chains came from one sample sequenced in a study of identical twins. TCRdb ran MiXCR on the 5' RACE reads and lists one entry per CDR3 protein. The table has 640,000 or so distinct CDR3 sequences, 6.1% seen once. Sequenced: naive T cells sorted from blood. The source is a man younger than 35 in good health.

V usage is TRBV6-1 and J usage is TRBJ2-7; 9 nucleotides line up with TRBD1. This CDR3 region has 16 residues. Germline lookup yields CDR1 MNHNS and CDR2 SASEGT. V shed 5 bases and J 3 bases; nucleotides not matched to a gene: 11. CDR3 amino acids: CASSPLSGDRDYEQYV. The CDR3 nucleotides are TGTGCCAGCAGTCCCCTTTCCGGGGACAGGGACTACGAGCAGTACGTC.

As concerns this clonotype: This is likely a read error, given that the CDR3 carries no conserved phenylalanine or tryptophan at its end. The rearrangement uses TRBV10-3 and TRBJ2-6, with D possibly being TRBD1 (5 bases). The CDR3 is 15 amino acids. Germline lookup yields CDR1 ENHRY and CDR2 SYGVKD. V shed 3 bases and J shed 1 base, with 7 bases lying between them. CDR3 sequence: CAISDGQSGANVLTS. CDR3 nucleotide sequence: TGTGCCATCAGTGATGGACAATCTGGGGCCAACGTCCTGACTTCC.

There are a few counts of this clonotype. This sequence joins TRBV7-9 and TRBJ2-3; no definite D call. Germline V gene sequence: CDR1 SEHNR, CDR2 FQNEAQ (reference sequence). Trimming took 5 bases from V and 0 from J, leaving 9 bases between them. The CDR3 length is 14 residues. In DNA, the CDR3 is TGTGCCAGCAGCCACTTGGACAGCACAGATACGCAGTATTTT. Its translation is CASSHLDSTDTQYF.

This clonotype was seen repeatedly, ten times or more. This chain links TRBV27 with TRBJ2-4, with 7 bases that match TRBD1. Germline V CDR1 and CDR2: MNHEY, SMNVEV (reference sequence). Trimming at V came to 4 bases and at J to 15 bases, leaving 6 bases not matched to a gene. This CDR3 region has 11 residues. CDR3 bases: TGTGCCAGCAGTTGGGACAGCGTGAGGTACTTC. This encodes CASSWDSVRYF.

The CDR3 DNA reads TGCGCCAGCACCCCCGCAGGCGAGATCACCGGGGAGCTGTTTTTT. This codes for CASTPAGEITGELFF. V and J are TRBV5-1 and TRBJ2-2, with D hard to call. V lost 6 bases and J lost 4, with 16 bases in between. Looked up from germline, CDR1 is SGHRS and CDR2 is YFSETQ. The CDR3 sequence is 15 residues long.

In this sample, this clonotype turned up many times. The V call is TRBV20-1, the J call TRBJ2-4; TRBD2 might be the D (5 bases). The CDR3 covers 12 residues. The V and J ends lost 3 bases and 7 bases respectively, with 10 bases between them. From germline, CDR1 is DFQATT and CDR2 SNEGSKA (reference sequence). The CDR3 nucleotides read TGCAGTGCTAGTCTGGAGGCCAACATTCAGTACTTC. Protein product: CSASLEANIQYF.

CDR3 region: CASSEIEGEQFF. The DNA for the CDR3 is TGTGCCAGCAGTGAAATAGAGGGAGAGCAGTTCTTC. The genes are TRBV6-1 and TRBJ2-1; TRBD2 might be the D (5 bases). CDR3 size: 12 residues. V lost 2 bases to trimming and J lost 10 bases, with 9 bases between them. Germline V gene data show CDR1 as MNHNS and CDR2 as SASEGT.

This clonotype has a handful of counts. The chain has TRBV7-3 and TRBJ2-3; D is perhaps TRBD1 or TRBD2 (5 bases each). The germline gives CDR1 SGHTA, CDR2 FQGTGA. Trimming pared 2 bases from V and 10 bases from J, leaving 13 bases between. This CDR3 comprises 13 residues. CDR3 sequence reads: CASSLGSGRAQYF. CDR3 sequence (DNA): TGTGCCAGCAGCTTAGGGTCAGGGCGGGCGCAGTATTTT.

There are many counts of this clonotype. This CDR3 reads CASSPSLTGWNIQYF. CDR3 DNA: TGTGCCAGCAGCCCCTCCCTGACAGGGTGGAACATTCAGTACTTC. This chain links TRBV7-9 with TRBJ2-4, with 7 bases fitting TRBD1. V lost 5 bases, J lost 7 bases, and 11 bases stayed unmatched. This CDR3 has 15 residues. Germline-derived CDR1 and CDR2 are SEHNR and FQNEAQ (reference sequence).

This clonotype has just a few counts. V and J are TRBV11-2 and TRBJ2-4, with D possibly matching TRBD2 (6 bases). V lost 1 base to trimming and J lost 3 bases, with 25 bases between them. This CDR3 comprises 20 residues. CDR1 and CDR2 (germline): SGHAT, FQNNGV. This chain's CDR3 is CASSLGGGTPLFSGKNIQYF. As DNA, the CDR3 is TGTGCCAGCAGCTTAGGGGGCGGGACTCCCCTTTTTAGTGGCAAAAACATTCAGTACTTC. The variable domain in full, completed from reference TRBV11-2 and TRBJ2-4, reads EAGVAQSPRYKIIEKRQSVAFWCNPISGHATLYWYQQILGQGPKLLIQFQNNGVVDDSQLPKDRFSAERLKGVDSTLKIQPAKLEDSAVYLCASSLGGGTPLFSGKNIQYFGAGTRLSVL.

This clonotype was recorded many times. V and J are TRBV29-1 and TRBJ2-1, with TRBD1 identical over 8 bases. Germline trimming cut 6 bases from V and 9 bases from J; bases unmatched to any gene: 19. The germline CDR1 and CDR2 sequences are SQVTM and ANQGSEA. This CDR3 contains 16 residues. The CDR3 is CSVLNRWEQGGTEQFF. CDR3 in DNA: TGCAGCGTCCTTAACCGGTGGGAACAGGGGGGAACTGAGCAGTTCTTC.

Points on this clonotype: The CDR3 carries no conserved terminal phenylalanine or tryptophan, so it likely arises from a read error. The rearrangement joins TRBV20-1 to TRBJ1-4, with unresolved D. Germline loops: CDR1 DFQATT, CDR2 SNEGSKA (reference sequence). The CDR3 covers 13 residues. V was pared by 0 bases and J by 12 bases, with 14 bases between. Written as DNA, the CDR3 is TGCAGTGCTAGAGATCGTATAAGGGAAGAACTGTTTTAT. Translating it yields CSARDRIREELFY.

The V call is TRBV5-1, the J call TRBJ2-1, with D unresolved. The CDR3 runs to 16 residues. Trimming left V 0 bases short and J 4 bases short, with 14 bases between. Per germline, CDR1 SGHRS and CDR2 YFSETQ. The CDR3 nucleotides read TGCGCCAGCAGCTTGGCCCGGAGTGATTCGTACAATGAGCAGTTCTTC. Its translation is CASSLARSDSYNEQFF.

CDR3: CASIDRSNYEQYF. The CDR3 DNA reads as TGTGCCAGCATCGACAGGAGCAACTACGAGCAGTACTTC. The chain employs TRBV6-1 and TRBJ2-7; D might be TRBD1 (6 bases). The CDR3 contains 13 residues. Germline CDR1 and CDR2: MNHNS and SASEGT. V was cut by 7 bases and J by 3 bases, with 13 bases left in between.

This clonotype showed up just a few times. The chain couples TRBV6-4 to TRBJ2-2; 7 nucleotides match TRBD2. The CDR3 runs 14 residues. Losses at the gene ends were 0 bases for V and 6 bases for J; bases not matched to a gene: 1. Germline CDR1 MRHNA, CDR2 SNTAGT. Written as DNA, the CDR3 is TGTGCCAGCAGTGACTCGGGAGGGTCCGGGGAGCTGTTTTTT. As protein: CASSDSGGSGELFF.

There are many counts of this clonotype. The chain carries TRBV4-3 and TRBJ2-1; D may be TRBD1 (5 bases). Germline values: CDR1 LGHNA, CDR2 YSLEER. This CDR3 is built from 16 residues. Deletions cut 0 bases from V and 9 bases from J, with 18 bases between. CDR3 bases: TGCGCCAGCAGCCAAGATCAGAGGCTAGGGGTGGGTGAGCAGTTCTTC. The encoded protein is CASSQDQRLGVGEQFF.

The genes are TRBV2 and TRBJ2-4; 11 bases map to TRBD2. The CDR3 loop spans 19 amino acids. The V and J ends lost 3 bases and 0 bases, in that order; junction bases with no gene match: 10. Per the germline V gene, CDR1 is SNHLY and CDR2 is FYNNEI. This CDR3 reads CASSDFSSGRAGAKNIQYF. In DNA form, the CDR3 reads TGTGCCAGCAGTGACTTTAGTAGCGGGAGGGCCGGAGCCAAAAACATTCAGTACTTC.

This clonotype was detected a few times. The chain couples TRBV20-1 to TRBJ2-2; D is possibly TRBD1 (6 bases). The germline V gene encodes CDR1 DFQATT and CDR2 SNEGSKA (reference sequence). The V and J ends lost 5 bases and 6 bases respectively, with 16 bases between them. This CDR3 is built from 14 residues. The CDR3 DNA is TGCAGTGCTTTACAGGGAAAGGGGCCCGGGGAGCTGTTTTTT. Its protein product is CSALQGKGPGELFF.

The chain links TRBV5-1 to TRBJ2-1, with 12 bases that match TRBD2. The ends lost 3 bases at V and 1 base at J; junction bases unmatched: 8. The germline CDR1 and CDR2 sequences are SGHRS and YFSETQ. The length of the CDR3 is 18 residues. The CDR3 region is CASSSPSSGRVSYNEQFF. The CDR3 DNA is TGCGCCAGCAGCTCCCCTTCTAGCGGGAGGGTATCCTACAATGAGCAGTTCTTC.

This clonotype was found many times. The chain carries TRBV5-1 and TRBJ1-6, with D possibly being TRBD1 (6 bases). V was pared by 3 bases and J by 9 bases, with 7 bases between. Germline V gene sequence: CDR1 SGHRS, CDR2 YFSETQ. The CDR3 has 12 amino acids. The CDR3 DNA follows: TGCGCCAGCAGCTCAGGGGTTTCACCCCTCCACTTT. Translating gives CASSSGVSPLHF.

The table lists this clonotype with many counts. The chain couples TRBV11-2 to TRBJ1-5; no reliable D call. The length of the CDR3 is 14 residues. Trimming left V 5 bases short and J 1 base short, with 9 bases between. CDR1 and CDR2 from the germline V gene are SGHAT and FQNNGV. The CDR3 protein is CASSPYGSNQPQHF. CDR3 DNA: TGTGCCAGCAGCCCCTATGGGAGCAATCAGCCCCAGCATTTT.

The CDR3 reads CASRSWTADNEQFF. CDR3 bases: TGTGCCAGCAGATCCTGGACAGCTGACAATGAGCAGTTCTTC. The gene calls are TRBV6-1 and TRBJ2-1; D is perhaps TRBD1 (6 bases). The germline V gene has CDR1 MNHNS and CDR2 SASEGT. CDR3 length: 14 residues. V dropped 6 bases and J dropped 5 bases, with 14 bases sitting between them.

This clonotype was observed a few times. The chain employs TRBV10-3 and TRBJ2-5, with 8 nucleotides matching TRBD1. Germline assignment: CDR1 ENHRY and CDR2 SYGVKD. V was pared by 5 bases and J by 5 bases, with 7 bases of the junction left unmatched. The CDR3 is 14 amino acids. CDR3 bases: TGTGCCATCAGTCCCCAGGGGGCTGTCGAGACCCAGTACTTC. It specifies CAISPQGAVETQYF.

This clonotype was found many times. V and J are TRBV7-8 and TRBJ1-2; unclear D gene. CDR1 and CDR2 from the germline V gene are SGHVS and FQNEAQ. The CDR3 spans 12 residues. V lost 5 bases to trimming and J lost 5 bases, with 9 bases between them. The CDR3 DNA sequence: TGTGCCAGCAGCGGTCCCGATTATGGCTACACCTTC. It is translated as CASSGPDYGYTF.

This clonotype was seen a handful of times. The V gene is TRBV5-1, the J gene TRBJ1-2; tentatively, D is TRBD1 (6 bases). V shed 4 bases and J shed 7 bases, with 17 bases lying between them. CDR3 size: 14 residues. Germline V gene lookup returns CDR1 SGHRS and CDR2 YFSETQ. The DNA of the CDR3 is TGCGCCAGCAGCCAGACAGGCGCCGGACGTGGCTACACCTTC. It translates to CASSQTGAGRGYTF. The variable domain in full, completed from reference TRBV5-1 and TRBJ1-2, reads KAGVTQTPRYLIKTRGQQVTLSCSPISGHRSVSWYQQTPGQGLQFLFEYFSETQRNKGNFPGRFSGRQFSNSRSEMNVSTLELGDSALYLCASSQTGAGRGYTFGSGTRLTVV.